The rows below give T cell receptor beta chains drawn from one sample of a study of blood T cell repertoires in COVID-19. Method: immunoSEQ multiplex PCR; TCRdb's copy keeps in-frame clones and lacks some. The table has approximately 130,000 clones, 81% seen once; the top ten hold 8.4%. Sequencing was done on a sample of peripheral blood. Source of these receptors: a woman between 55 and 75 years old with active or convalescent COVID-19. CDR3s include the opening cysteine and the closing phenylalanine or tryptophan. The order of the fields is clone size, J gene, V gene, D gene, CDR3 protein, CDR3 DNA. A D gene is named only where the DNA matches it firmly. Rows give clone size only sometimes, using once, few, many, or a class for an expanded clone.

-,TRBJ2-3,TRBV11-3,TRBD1,CASSLGTGETDTQYF,TGTGCCAGCAGCTTAGGGACAGGGGAGACAGATACGCAGTATTTT
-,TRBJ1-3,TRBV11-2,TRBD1,CASTITRGPGNTIYF,TGTGCCAGCACAATAACCAGGGGGCCTGGAAACACCATATATTTT
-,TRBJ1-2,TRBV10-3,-,CAITPDTLSQGGYTF,TGTGCCATCACCCCAGACACTCTCTCCCAAGGTGGCTACACCTTC
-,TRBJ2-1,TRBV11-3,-,CASSLVGSDEQFF,TGTGCCAGCAGCTTAGTTGGCAGCGATGAGCAGTTCTTC
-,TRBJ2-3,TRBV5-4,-,CASSLAGGTDTQYF,TGTGCCAGCAGCTTGGCGGGTGGGACAGATACGCAGTATTTT
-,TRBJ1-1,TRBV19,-,CASSTMTVMNTEAFF,TGTGCCAGTAGTACCATGACAGTCATGAACACTGAAGCTTTCTTT
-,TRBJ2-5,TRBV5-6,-,CASSLGRGWETQYF,TGTGCCAGCAGCTTGGGAAGGGGATGGGAGACCCAGTACTTC
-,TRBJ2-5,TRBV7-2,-,CASSPLGGQETQYF,TGTGCCAGCAGCCCACTTGGGGGGCAAGAGACCCAGTACTTC
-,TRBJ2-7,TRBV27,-,CASSFRRSSYEQYF,TGTGCCAGCAGTTTCCGGCGGTCTTCCTACGAGCAGTACTTC
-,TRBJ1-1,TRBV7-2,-,CASSPFTANTEAFF,TGTGCCAGCAGCCCCTTCACAGCGAACACTGAAGCTTTCTTT
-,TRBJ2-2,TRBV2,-,CASSEFTSNTGELFF,TGTGCCAGCAGTGAATTTACTAGCAACACCGGGGAGCTGTTTTTT
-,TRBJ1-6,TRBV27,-,CASSQGAFNSPLHF,TGTGCCAGCAGCCAAGGGGCCTTTAATTCACCCCTCCACTTT
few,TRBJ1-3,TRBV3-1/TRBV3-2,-,CASSQRFYSFSGNTIYF,TGTGCCAGCAGCCAACGGTTTTACAGTTTTTCTGGAAACACCATATATTTT
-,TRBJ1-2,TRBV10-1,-,CASSVGVSGGYTF,TGCGCCAGCAGTGTAGGGGTTTCTGGAGGCTACACCTTC
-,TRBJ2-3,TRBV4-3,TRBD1,CASSRKRGPDTSTDTQYF,TGCGCCAGCAGCCGAAAAAGGGGGCCAGACACTAGCACAGATACGCAGTATTTT
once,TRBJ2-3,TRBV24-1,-,CATSDYPWRGPRDTQYF,TGTGCCACCAGTGATTACCCTTGGAGGGGCCCGCGGGATACGCAGTATTTT
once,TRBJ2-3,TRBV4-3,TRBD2,CASSQDLRGRADTQYF,TGCGCCAGCAGCCAAGATCTACGAGGGAGGGCAGATACGCAGTATTTT
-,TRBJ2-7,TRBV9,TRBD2,CASSVGGSGRYEQYF,TGTGCCAGCAGCGTAGGGGGTAGCGGGAGATACGAGCAGTACTTC
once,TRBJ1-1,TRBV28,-,CASSLLKGGPGTEAFF,TGTGCCAGCAGTTTACTCAAGGGGGGGCCCGGCACTGAAGCTTTCTTT
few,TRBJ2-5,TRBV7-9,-,CASSSRQQETQYF,TGTGCCAGCAGCTCGAGACAGCAAGAGACCCAGTACTTC
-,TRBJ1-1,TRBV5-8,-,CASSLGFGGVNTEAFF,TGTGCCAGCAGCTTGGGCTTTGGGGGCGTCAACACTGAAGCTTTCTTT
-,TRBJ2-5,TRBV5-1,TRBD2,CASSSSPGGETQYF,TGCGCCAGCAGCAGTAGCCCGGGAGGAGAGACCCAGTACTTC
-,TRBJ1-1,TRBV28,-,CASSFLGTSEAFF,TGTGCCAGCAGTTTCCTCGGGACATCTGAAGCTTTCTTT
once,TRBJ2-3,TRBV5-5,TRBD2,CASSLTIGTSPDTQYF,TGTGCCAGCAGCTTGACGATCGGGACTAGCCCCGATACGCAGTATTTT
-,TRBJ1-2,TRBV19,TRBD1,CASSTDRTGGLVGYTF,TGTGCCAGTAGTACGGATCGGACAGGGGGCTTGGTGGGCTACACCTTC
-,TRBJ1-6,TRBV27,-,CASSLTGGSSYNSPLHF,TGTGCCAGCAGTCTGACAGGAGGTAGCTCCTATAATTCACCCCTCCACTTT
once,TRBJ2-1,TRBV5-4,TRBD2,CASSDVLAPEGNEQFF,TGTGCCAGCAGCGACGTACTAGCGCCAGAGGGTAATGAGCAGTTCTTC
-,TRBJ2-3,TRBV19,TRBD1,CASSPRTGETRGFYTQYF,TGTGCCAGTAGTCCTCGGACAGGGGAGACCCGGGGGTTTTATACGCAGTATTTT
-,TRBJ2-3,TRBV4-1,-,CASSQEVLAPDTQYF,TGCGCCAGCAGCCAAGAGGTCCTAGCGCCAGATACGCAGTATTTT
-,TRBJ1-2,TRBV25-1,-,CASSEDRAYNYGYTF,TGTGCCAGCAGTGAGGACAGAGCCTATAACTATGGCTACACCTTC
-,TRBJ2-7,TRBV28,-,CASSSGQTVIYEQYF,TGTGCCAGCAGTTCCGGACAGACGGTCATTTACGAGCAGTACTTC
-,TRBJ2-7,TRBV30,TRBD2,CAWSSGRNSAGEQYF,TGTGCCTGGAGTAGCGGGAGAAACTCCGCCGGGGAGCAGTACTTC
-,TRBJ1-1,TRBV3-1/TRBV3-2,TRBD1,CASSQRGHDTEAFF,TGTGCCAGCAGCCAGAGGGGGCATGACACTGAAGCTTTCTTT
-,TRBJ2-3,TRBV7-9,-,CASSLLGRGAEDTQYF,TGTGCCAGCAGCTTATTGGGTCGGGGAGCGGAAGATACGCAGTATTTT
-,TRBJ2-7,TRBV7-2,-,CASSLGNPSSYEQYF,TGTGCCAGCAGCTTAGGGAATCCTAGCAGCTACGAGCAGTACTTC
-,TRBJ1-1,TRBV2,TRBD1,CASYPPPGGSMNTEAFF,TGTGCCAGCTATCCTCCCCCAGGGGGCTCGATGAACACTGAAGCTTTCTTT
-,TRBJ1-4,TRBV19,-,CASSMQGSNEKLFF,TGTGCCAGTAGTATGCAGGGGTCTAATGAAAAACTGTTTTTT
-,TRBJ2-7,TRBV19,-,CASSIVGGSYEQYF,TGTGCCAGTAGTATCGTCGGCGGATCCTACGAGCAGTACTTC
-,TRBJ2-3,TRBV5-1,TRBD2,CASSLVLRGSTDTQYF,TGCGCCAGCAGCTTGGTGTTGCGGGGGAGCACAGATACGCAGTATTTT
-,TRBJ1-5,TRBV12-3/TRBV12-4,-,CASTGGAFQPQHF,TGTGCCAGCACCGGGGGTGCCTTCCAGCCCCAGCATTTT
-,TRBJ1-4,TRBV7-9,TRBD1,CASSFGDRGHEKLFF,TGTGCCAGCAGCTTCGGGGACAGGGGGCATGAAAAACTGTTTTTT
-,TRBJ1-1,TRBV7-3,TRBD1,CASSLNPQGAGTEAFF,TGTGCCAGCAGCTTAAATCCACAGGGGGCTGGTACTGAAGCTTTCTTT
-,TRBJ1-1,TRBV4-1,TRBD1,CASSPDRGGNTEAFF,TGCGCCAGCAGCCCGGACAGGGGTGGGAATACTGAAGCTTTCTTT
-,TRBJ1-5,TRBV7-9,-,CASSFEGGYQPQHF,TGTGCCAGCAGCTTTGAAGGCGGTTATCAGCCCCAGCATTTT
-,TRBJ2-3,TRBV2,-,CASKAGANKDTQYF,TGTGCCAGCAAGGCAGGGGCAAATAAGGATACGCAGTATTTT
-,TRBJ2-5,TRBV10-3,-,CAIKGGETQYF,TGTGCCATCAAAGGAGGCGAGACCCAGTACTTC
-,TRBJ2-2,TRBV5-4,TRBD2,CASSPGAGRGTGELFF,TGTGCCAGCAGCCCGGGAGCGGGGCGGGGCACCGGGGAGCTGTTTTTT
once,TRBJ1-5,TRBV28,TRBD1,CASSDRGWNNQPQHF,TGTGCCAGCAGTGACAGGGGGTGGAACAATCAGCCCCAGCATTTT
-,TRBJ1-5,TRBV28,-,CASSLRQGPQPQHF,TGTGCCAGCAGTTTAAGGCAGGGGCCTCAGCCCCAGCATTTT
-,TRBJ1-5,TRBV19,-,CASNVMRSNQPQHF,TGTGCCAGTAACGTGATGCGGAGCAATCAGCCCCAGCATTTT
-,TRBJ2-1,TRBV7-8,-,CASMGAGQYNEQFF,TGTGCCAGCATGGGGGCAGGACAATACAATGAGCAGTTCTTC
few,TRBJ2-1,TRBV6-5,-,CASSSQGIGVNEQFF,TGTGCCAGCAGTTCCCAGGGTATAGGGGTCAATGAGCAGTTCTTC
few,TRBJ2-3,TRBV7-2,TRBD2,CASSLGGRVADTQYF,TGTGCCAGCAGCTTAGGCGGGAGGGTCGCAGATACGCAGTATTTT
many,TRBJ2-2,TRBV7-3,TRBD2,CASSASGRAGELFF,TGTGCCAGCAGCGCTAGCGGGAGGGCCGGGGAGCTGTTTTTT